One sample yielded the 15 T cell receptor beta chains listed below, sequenced in a study of early T cells in non-severe SARS-CoV-2 infection. Via MiXCR, TCRdb re-called the 5' RACE reads, giving one row per CDR3 protein. The profile shows around 40,000 distinct CDR3 sequences, approximately 10% of them singletons. Sequencing was done on a sample of whole blood. These receptors all come from an adult who was a healthcare worker with PCR-confirmed SARS-CoV-2 infection or an uninfected control (not recorded which).

This clonotype was detected many times. This rearrangement joins TRBV18 to TRBJ1-5; the D is unclear. The CDR3 loop spans 13 amino acids. Trimming cost V 6 bases and J 3 bases, with 9 bases left between them. Germline CDR1 KGHSH, CDR2 LQKENI. CDR3 sequence reads: CASSHGPNQPQHF. The DNA of the CDR3 is TGTGCCAGCTCCCACGGACCCAATCAGCCCCAGCATTTT.

CDR3 coding DNA: TGTGCCAGCAGTAGAGCGGGAGGGCAATACAATGAGCAGTTCTTC. Encoded protein: CASSRAGGQYNEQFF. The genes are TRBV28 and TRBJ2-1; 10 bases are shared with TRBD2. CDR1 and CDR2 from the germline V gene are MDHEN and SYDVKM. V trimming: 5 bases; J trimming: 4 bases; junction bases outside the gene matches: 5. The CDR3 contains 15 residues. The whole variable domain, filled in from reference TRBV28 and TRBJ2-1, reads DVKVTQSSRYLVKRTGEKVFLECVQDMDHENMFWYRQDPGLGLRLIYFSYDVKMKEKGDIPEGYSVSREKKERFSLILESASTNQTSMYLCASSRAGGQYNEQFFGPGTRLTVL.

J is TRBJ2-3 and V is TRBV12-3 or TRBV12-4, with TRBD2 matching 15 bases. The CDR3 contains 17 residues. The J segment lost 4 bases and the V segment lost 5 bases, leaving 7 bases of the junction unmatched. As DNA, the CDR3 is TGTGCCAGCAGTCCACCGGGACTAGCGGGGGGCCCAGATACGCAGTATTTT. This sequence encodes CASSPPGLAGGPDTQYF.

There are many counts of this clonotype. The gene calls are TRBV14 and TRBJ1-5; D is uncertain. The ends were cut back, 0 bases at V and 7 bases at J, with 7 bases in the middle. The V gene's germline CDR1 is SGHDN and CDR2 FVKESK. The CDR3 loop spans 13 amino acids. CDR3 sequence: CASSQDERQPQHF. The CDR3 nucleotides read TGTGCCAGCAGCCAAGATGAGAGGCAGCCCCAGCATTTT.

The rearrangement joins TRBV29-1 to TRBJ1-1; possibly TRBD1 for D (5 bases). The germline V gene encodes CDR1 SQVTM and CDR2 ANQGSEA. The CDR3 is 14 amino acids. The V gene lost 6 bases and the J gene lost 1 base, with 15 bases spanning the gap. In DNA, the CDR3 is TGCAGCGTGGGGGTAGGGCTTAGGAACACTGAAGCTTTCTTT. Its protein product is CSVGVGLRNTEAFF.

This clonotype was counted many times. CDR3 DNA: TGTGCCAGCAGCCGAGCCGCAGTTAGGACAGTCACTAATGAAAAACTGTTTTTT. It encodes CASSRAAVRTVTNEKLFF. The chain uses TRBV7-8 and TRBJ1-4; D might be TRBD1 (6 bases). CDR1 and CDR2 (germline): SGHVS, FQNEAQ. The CDR3 has 18 residues. V dropped 5 bases and J dropped 2 bases, with 21 bases sitting between them.

This clonotype has more than one count but fewer than ten. The chain recombines TRBV28 with TRBJ1-5, with D possibly TRBD1 on 6 matching bases. This CDR3 comprises 14 residues. V was cut by 8 bases and J by 4 bases, with 15 bases left in between. Germline loops: CDR1 MDHEN, CDR2 SYDVKM. The CDR3 coding sequence is TGTGCCAGCGGACCGGGACAACCAAATCAGCCCCAGCATTTT. This encodes CASGPGQPNQPQHF.

At least ten counts were recorded for this clonotype. The V call is TRBV7-3, the J call TRBJ2-1; no reliable D call. Germline V gene data show CDR1 as SGHTA and CDR2 as FQGTGA. The V gene lost 1 base and the J gene lost 4 bases, with 23 bases spanning the gap. The CDR3 runs to 19 residues. The CDR3 DNA reads TGTGCCAGCAGCTTAATCGCCCCTACGCCAGGCACCCCTTACAATGAGCAGTTCTTC. This gives the protein CASSLIAPTPGTPYNEQFF.

This clonotype was counted at least ten times. This rearrangement joins TRBV28 to TRBJ2-1; possible D gene TRBD1, 6 bases. This CDR3 is built from 15 residues. Trimming left V 7 bases short and J 3 bases short, with 16 bases between. Germline V gene sequence: CDR1 MDHEN, CDR2 SYDVKM. CDR3 region: CASNDPTGGYNEQFF. The CDR3 DNA sequence: TGTGCCAGCAATGACCCGACAGGTGGCTACAATGAGCAGTTCTTC. The entire variable domain, with the rest obtained from reference TRBV28 and TRBJ2-1, is as follows: DVKVTQSSRYLVKRTGEKVFLECVQDMDHENMFWYRQDPGLGLRLIYFSYDVKMKEKGDIPEGYSVSREKKERFSLILESASTNQTSMYLCASNDPTGGYNEQFFGPGTRLTVL.

The genes are TRBV28 and TRBJ2-3; TRBD1 aligns across 11 bases. The CDR3 spans 14 residues. CDR1 MDHEN and CDR2 SYDVKM come from the germline V gene. J was trimmed by 4 bases and V by 5 bases; bases with no gene match: 2. CDR3 loop: CASSRTGGPDTQYF. Here the CDR3 DNA reads TGTGCCAGCAGTCGGACAGGGGGCCCAGATACGCAGTATTTT.

The V and J genes are TRBV6-5 and TRBJ2-3; TRBD1 agrees at 7 bases. Germline assignment: CDR1 MNHEY and CDR2 SVGAGI. This CDR3 is built from 15 residues. V lost 11 bases and J lost 1; bases outside the gene matches: 12. The CDR3 DNA reads TGTGCCGTTTCGGCCTCAGGGGGTCGCACAGATACGCAGTATTTT. Translating gives CAVSASGGRTDTQYF.

J is TRBJ2-3 and V is TRBV6-2 or TRBV6-3; D not certain. Trimming stripped 2 bases from V and 9 bases from J, with 6 bases between. The CDR3 totals 11 residues. Germline CDR1 is MNHEY and CDR2 is SVGEGT. CDR3 protein: CASSYGLTQYF. In nucleotides, the CDR3 is TGTGCCAGCAGTTACGGGTTGACGCAGTATTTT.

This clonotype came up a few times. The J gene is TRBJ2-1, the V gene TRBV9; 9 nucleotides align to TRBD1. The CDR3 has 15 amino acids. CDR1 is SGDLS, CDR2 YYNGEE, per germline. V lost 3 bases to trimming and J lost 7 bases; unmatched junction nucleotides: 8. The CDR3 reads CASSARTGVWNEQFF. The DNA for the CDR3 is TGTGCCAGCAGCGCGCGGACAGGGGTATGGAATGAGCAGTTCTTC.

This clonotype was counted at least ten times. The chain has TRBV5-6 and TRBJ2-1, with a tentative D call TRBD1 (6 bases). With 4 bases removed from V and 8 bases from J, the gap between germline ends came to 13 bases. This CDR3 contains 13 residues. CDR1 is SGHDT and CDR2 is YYEEEE in the germline V gene. CDR3 in DNA: TGTGCCAGCAGCCACAGGGCCTGGCATGAGCAGTTCTTC. It codes for CASSHRAWHEQFF.

This clonotype has a count of ten or more. This sequence joins TRBV4-3 and TRBJ1-1; D is perhaps TRBD1 (5 bases). Per the germline V gene, CDR1 is LGHNA and CDR2 is YSLEER. The CDR3 is 14 amino acids. V shed 3 bases and J shed 1 base, with 9 bases lying between them. In DNA, the CDR3 is TGCGCCAGCAGCCATGCCGACAGGAACACTGAAGCTTTCTTT. This sequence encodes CASSHADRNTEAFF.